This T cell receptor (beta chain) was identified in a study of shared clonotypes between healthy human individuals. Across the whole study: Plates per donor: three CD4 naive, three CD4 memory, two CD8 naive, one CD8 memory.

Per the germline V gene, CDR1 is SGHAT and CDR2 is FQNNGV. V lost 5 bases to trimming and J lost 6 bases, with 14 bases between them. CDR3 length equals 13 residues. This clone was picked up one time. CD8 cells regarded as naive lacked CD45RO, were positively chosen for CCR7, and omitted terminally differentiated effector memory CD45RA+ cells. TCRdb keeps only in-frame clones here, not all; method: immunoSEQ multiplex PCR. The sample lists millions of clones, about 93% occurring once. This chain connects TRBV11-2 to TRBJ2-7; D remains unclear. Material: naive CD8+ T cells from PBMCs. The receptor was isolated from a man aged 18 to 30 in good health. Some clones in this sample may be carry-over from other donors' samples. CDR3 residues: CASSQPSKGEQYF. CDR3 nucleotides: TGTGCCAGCAGCCAACCATCAAAGGGCGAGCAGTACTTC.